The 9 T cell receptor beta chains below come from one sample, sequenced in a study of blood T cell repertoires in COVID-19. Measured with immunoSEQ multiplex PCR; TCRdb has only the in-frame clones, and not every one. This table holds about 280,000 clones, about four fifths found once. Sequencing used PBMCs or T cells enriched from blood (not recorded which). These receptor sequences come from a middle-aged man who had been exposed to COVID-19.

The chain employs TRBV3-1 (or the pseudogene TRBV3-2) and TRBJ1-3; TRBD1 matches at 7 bases. CDR3 length equals 14 residues. V dropped 6 bases and J dropped 1; count of bases not matched to a gene: 3. Germline V gene data show CDR1 as LGHDT and CDR2 as YNNKEL (reference sequence). The CDR3 bases are TGTGCCAGCAGTCGACAGGGATCTGGAAACACCATATATTTT. Translated, it gives CASSRQGSGNTIYF.

V usage is TRBV5-6 and J usage is TRBJ2-3, with 14 bases aligning to TRBD2. From germline, CDR1 is SGHDT and CDR2 YYEEEE. This CDR3 comprises 16 residues. With V trimmed by 4 bases and J by 4 bases, 5 bases remained unmatched. The CDR3, as DNA: TGTGCCAGCAGCGTGACTAGCGGGAGGGGTGCAGATACGCAGTATTTT. This gives the protein CASSVTSGRGADTQYF.

This clone has a handful of counts. The chain is built from TRBV3-1 (or the pseudogene TRBV3-2) and TRBJ2-7; no clear D gene. The length of the CDR3 is 15 residues. Trimming took 0 bases from V and 3 from J, leaving 12 bases between them. Germline CDR1 LGHDT, CDR2 YNNKEL (reference sequence). The CDR3 reads CASSQEPRIYYEQYF. CDR3 DNA sequence: TGTGCCAGCAGCCAAGAACCCAGGATCTACTACGAGCAGTACTTC.

The chain links TRBV11-2 to TRBJ2-1; 7 bases line up with TRBD2. V was clipped by 1 base and J by 2 bases; unmatched bases: 5. This CDR3 contains 16 residues. Per the germline V gene, CDR1 is SGHAT and CDR2 is FQNNGV. CDR3: CASSLVTGGTYNEQFF. DNA for the CDR3: TGTGCCAGCAGCTTAGTCACGGGAGGCACCTACAATGAGCAGTTCTTC.

This clone is a singleton in its sample. The rearrangement uses TRBV3-1 (or the pseudogene TRBV3-2) and TRBJ2-7; 7 bases are a match to TRBD2. V was clipped by 7 bases and J by 2 bases; unmatched bases: 11. From germline, CDR1 is LGHDT and CDR2 YNNKEL (reference sequence). The CDR3 is 15 residues long. CDR3 region: CASNQRASGPYEQYF. CDR3 bases: TGTGCCAGCAACCAGAGAGCTAGCGGTCCCTACGAGCAGTACTTC.

The count of this clone is one. Since a much larger clone is just one base distant, this may be a read error. The same CDR3 arises from other DNA sequences in this sample as well. The rearrangement joins TRBV3-1 (or the pseudogene TRBV3-2) to TRBJ1-1; D is unclear. V was shortened by 0 bases and J by 2 bases, with 16 bases between the two germline ends. From germline, CDR1 is LGHDT and CDR2 YNNKEL (reference sequence). The CDR3 totals 17 residues. The CDR3 spells CASSQDLLRTANTEAFF. The CDR3 DNA follows: TGTGCCAGCAGCCAAGATCTACTCCGAACAGCTAACACTGAAGCTTTCTTT.

The chain couples TRBV19 to TRBJ1-5; TRBD1 matches at 8 bases. Trimming removed 3 bases from V and 5 bases from J; junction bases left unmatched: 3. The CDR3 consists of 14 residues. CDR1 is LNHDA, CDR2 SQIVND, per germline (reference sequence). This chain's CDR3 is CASSIDRGYQPQHF. In nucleotides, the CDR3 is TGTGCCAGTAGTATCGACAGGGGATATCAGCCCCAGCATTTT.

This chain links TRBV7-9 with TRBJ2-3; 14 nucleotides match TRBD2. CDR1 and CDR2 from the germline V gene are SEHNR and FQNEAQ (reference sequence). With V trimmed by 5 bases and J by 5 bases, 6 bases remained unmatched. CDR3 length: 16 residues. CDR3 loop: CASSIGLAGGIDTQYF. CDR3 DNA sequence: TGTGCCAGCAGCATAGGACTAGCGGGAGGAATAGATACGCAGTATTTT.

This chain uses TRBV19 with TRBJ2-1; weak D call: TRBD2 (6 bases). Germline-derived CDR1 and CDR2 are LNHDA and SQIVND (reference sequence). The CDR3 extends over 12 amino acids. Trimming cost V 6 bases and J 14 bases, with 17 bases left between them. The CDR3 DNA reads TGTGCCAGTAGAAGCCGGGACTTCAAGGAGTTCTTC. It translates to CASRSRDFKEFF.